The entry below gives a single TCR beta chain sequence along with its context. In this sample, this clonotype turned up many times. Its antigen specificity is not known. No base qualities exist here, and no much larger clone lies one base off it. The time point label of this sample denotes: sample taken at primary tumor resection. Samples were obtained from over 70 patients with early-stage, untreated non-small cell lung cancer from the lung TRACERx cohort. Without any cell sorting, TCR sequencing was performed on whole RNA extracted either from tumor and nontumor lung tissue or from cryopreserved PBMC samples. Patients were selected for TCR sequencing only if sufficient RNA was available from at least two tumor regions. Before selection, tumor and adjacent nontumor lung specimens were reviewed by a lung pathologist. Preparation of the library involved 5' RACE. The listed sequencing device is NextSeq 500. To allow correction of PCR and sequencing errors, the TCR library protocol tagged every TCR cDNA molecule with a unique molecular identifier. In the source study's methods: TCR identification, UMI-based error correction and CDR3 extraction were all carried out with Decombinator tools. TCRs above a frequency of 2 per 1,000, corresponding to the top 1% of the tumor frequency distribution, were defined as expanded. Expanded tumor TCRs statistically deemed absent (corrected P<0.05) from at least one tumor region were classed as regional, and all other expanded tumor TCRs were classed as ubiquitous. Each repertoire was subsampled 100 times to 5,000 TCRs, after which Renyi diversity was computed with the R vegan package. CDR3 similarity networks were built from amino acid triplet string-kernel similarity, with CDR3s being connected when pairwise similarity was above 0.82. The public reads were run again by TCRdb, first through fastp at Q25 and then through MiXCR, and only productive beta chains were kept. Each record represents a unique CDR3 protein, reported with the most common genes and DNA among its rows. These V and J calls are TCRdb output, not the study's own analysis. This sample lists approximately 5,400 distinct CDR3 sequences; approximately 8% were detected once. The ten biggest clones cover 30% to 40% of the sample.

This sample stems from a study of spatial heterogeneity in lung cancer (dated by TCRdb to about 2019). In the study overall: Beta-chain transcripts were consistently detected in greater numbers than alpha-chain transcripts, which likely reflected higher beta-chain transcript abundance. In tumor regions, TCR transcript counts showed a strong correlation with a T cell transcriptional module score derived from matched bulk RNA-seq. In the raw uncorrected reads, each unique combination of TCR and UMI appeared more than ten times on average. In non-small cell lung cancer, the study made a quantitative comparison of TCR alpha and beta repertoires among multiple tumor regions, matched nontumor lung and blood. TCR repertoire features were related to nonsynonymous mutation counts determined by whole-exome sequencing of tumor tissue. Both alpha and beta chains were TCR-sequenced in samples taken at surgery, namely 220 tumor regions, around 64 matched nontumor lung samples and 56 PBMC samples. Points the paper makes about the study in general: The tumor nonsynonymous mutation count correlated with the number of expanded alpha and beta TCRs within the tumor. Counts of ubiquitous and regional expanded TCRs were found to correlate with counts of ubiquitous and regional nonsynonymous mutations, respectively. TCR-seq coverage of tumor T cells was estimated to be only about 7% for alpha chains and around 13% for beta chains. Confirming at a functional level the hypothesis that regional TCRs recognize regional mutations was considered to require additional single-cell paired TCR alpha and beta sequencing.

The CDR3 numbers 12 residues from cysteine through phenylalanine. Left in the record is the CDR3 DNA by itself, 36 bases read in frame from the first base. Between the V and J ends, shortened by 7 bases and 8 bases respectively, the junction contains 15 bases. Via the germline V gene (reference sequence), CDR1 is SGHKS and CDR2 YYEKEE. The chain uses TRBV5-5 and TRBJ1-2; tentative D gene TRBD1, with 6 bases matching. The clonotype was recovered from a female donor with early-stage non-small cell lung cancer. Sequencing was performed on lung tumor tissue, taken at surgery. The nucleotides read TGTGCCAGCGGTCGCGGACAGATCGGCTACACCTTC. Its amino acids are CASGRGQIGYTF. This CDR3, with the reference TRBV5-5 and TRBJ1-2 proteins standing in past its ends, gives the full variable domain DAGVTQSPTHLIKTRGQQVTLRCSPISGHKSVSWYQQVLGQGPQFIFQYYEKEERGRGNFPDRFSARQFPNYSSELNVNALLLGDSALYLCASGRGQIGYTFGSGTRLTVV.